This T cell receptor (beta chain) emerged from a study of OX40 agonist ivuxolimab in advanced cancers. As concerns this clone: The antigen remains unidentified.

Germline-derived CDR1 and CDR2 are MDHEN and SYDVKM. The CDR3 length is 15 residues. The V end lost 5 bases, the J end lost 4 bases, and 15 bases lay between the germline ends. Study results and caveats: CD8+ T cells were the subset that, on average, had more expanded clones than CD4+.

Assay: immunoSEQ multiplex PCR; the TCRdb copy retains only in-frame clones and omits some. This sample carries roughly 100,000 clones, about 87% of them seen once, and the ten largest clones take roughly 0.77%. Sequencing was performed on CD4+ or CD8+ T cells sorted from blood, taken in a trial of the OX40 agonist ivuxolimab. The source of this sequence is an adult with an advanced solid tumor such as melanoma, head and neck, liver or kidney cancer. The chain has TRBV28 and TRBJ1-5; possibly TRBD1 for D (5 bases). CDR3 DNA: TGTGCCAGCAGTGCATCAGGGTTTGGAAATCAGCCCCAGCATTTT. Amino acid sequence: CASSASGFGNQPQHF.